A single sample is the source of the 20 T cell receptor beta chains below, sequenced in a study of cytomegalovirus exposure and HLA in healthy donors (dated by TCRdb to 2016 to 2017). Library method: the immunoSEQ multiplex PCR assay. For the multiplex PCR, a mixture combining 60 forward primers for TCR Vbeta segments and 13 reverse primers for TCR Jbeta segments was used. The table comes from immuneACCESS by way of TCRdb, which keeps in-frame sequences with V and J called. Part of the clones is missing from these tables; in studies checked, under half for an unresolved V gene and the rest for unknown reasons. Within this sample are about 38,000 clones, with 86% of them counted one time only. In total, the top ten clones hold approximately 10% of the sample. Sequenced: PBMCs. These receptors all come from a woman in her forties in good health and CMV-seropositive.

This clone was seen just once. One junction end disagrees with the germline gene, perhaps due to a read error. This chain links TRBV7-6 with TRBJ2-3, with 9 positions matching TRBD2. This CDR3 is 15 amino acids long. CDR1 is SGHVS, CDR2 FNYEAQ, per germline. The CDR3 reads CASSPGAPARGGTVF. CDR3 nucleotide sequence: TGTGCCAGCAGCCCAGGGGCCCCAGCGCGGGGGGGGACCGTTTTT.

The CDR3 DNA sequence: TGTGCCAGCAGTTTGCAGGGGAGCGAGCAGTACTTC. This codes for CASSLQGSEQYF. The chain has TRBV27 and TRBJ2-7; perhaps TRBD1 as D (6 bases). V gave up 3 bases and J gave up 6 bases, with 9 bases separating them. CDR3 length: 12 residues. Germline CDR1 reads MNHEY; CDR2 reads SMNVEV (reference sequence).

This clone was detected only once. J is TRBJ2-1 and V is TRBV7-3, with 10 bases matching TRBD2. CDR3 length: 15 residues. Germline lookup yields CDR1 SGHTA and CDR2 FQGTGA. With V trimmed by 5 bases and J by 12 bases, 13 bases remained unmatched. CDR3 sequence: CASSPQGERGGRQFF. CDR3 nucleotide sequence: TGTGCCAGCAGCCCGCAGGGGGAGCGGGGGGGTCGGCAGTTCTTC.

J is TRBJ2-3 and V is TRBV5-1; D is perhaps TRBD1 (8 bases). CDR1 and CDR2 (germline): SGHRS, YFSETQ. V lost 2 bases, J lost 6 bases, and 22 bases lay in between. The CDR3 totals 17 residues. The CDR3 nucleotides are TGCGCCAGCAGCTTTCAGCCTATCGGACAGGGAGGGGATACGCAGTATTTT. Translation: CASSFQPIGQGGDTQYF.

This clone was seen once. The chain is built from TRBV28 and TRBJ2-3; no definite D call. The CDR3 has 13 residues. V was cut by 3 bases and J by 4 bases, with 8 bases left in between. From germline, CDR1 is MDHEN and CDR2 SYDVKM. The CDR3 DNA sequence: TGTGCCAGCAGTTTTGAGGTTTCAGATACGCAGTATTTT. The encoded protein is CASSFEVSDTQYF.

The chain links TRBV4-3 to TRBJ2-7; 9 bases fit TRBD2. V was clipped by 0 bases and J by 6 bases; unmatched bases: 3. From germline, CDR1 is LGHNA and CDR2 YSLEER. The CDR3 is 14 residues long. The CDR3 coding sequence is TGCGCCAGCAGCCAAGAGGGACTAGCATCCGAGCAGTACTTC. Translated: CASSQEGLASEQYF.

This chain uses TRBV7-2 with TRBJ2-1; D perhaps matches TRBD2 (6 bases). The V end lost 5 bases, the J end lost 10 bases, and 12 bases lay between the germline ends. The CDR3 has 12 residues. The germline V gene encodes CDR1 SGHTA and CDR2 FQGNSA. CDR3 nucleotides: TGTGCCAGCAGCCGGACTATCCGCGAGCAGTTCTTC. It is translated as CASSRTIREQFF.

V is TRBV11-2 and J is TRBJ2-2, with D perhaps matching TRBD2 (6 bases). This CDR3 comprises 14 residues. Trimming shortened V by 6 bases and J by 2 bases, and 10 bases separated the two germline ends. The germline V gene encodes CDR1 SGHAT and CDR2 FQNNGV. For the CDR3, the DNA is TGTGCCAGCAGAGCAGCGGGCAACACCGGGGAGCTGTTTTTT. This codes for CASRAAGNTGELFF.

The chain uses TRBV19 and TRBJ2-1, with TRBD2 as a possible D gene (6 bases). The ends were cut back, 6 bases at V and 9 bases at J, with 12 bases in the middle. This CDR3 region has 12 residues. CDR1 is LNHDA, CDR2 SQIVND, per germline (reference sequence). CDR3 sequence reads: CASSPGGLEQFF. DNA of the CDR3: TGTGCCAGTAGCCCCGGGGGTCTTGAGCAGTTCTTC.

The chain employs TRBV5-6 and TRBJ1-2, with D unresolved. Trimming pared 0 bases from V and 5 bases from J, leaving 14 bases between. This CDR3 region has 15 residues. Germline V gene sequence: CDR1 SGHDT, CDR2 YYEEEE. CDR3 amino acids: CASSLGASGLYGYTF. CDR3 DNA sequence: TGTGCCAGCAGCTTGGGGGCCAGCGGCTTGTATGGCTACACCTTC.

The J gene is TRBJ1-2, the V gene TRBV14; D gene uncertain. The CDR3 covers 14 residues. Trimming left V 4 bases short and J 2 bases short, with 11 bases between. Germline loops: CDR1 SGHDN, CDR2 FVKESK. DNA for the CDR3: TGTGCCAGCAGCCCCCGCGGGCAGAACTATGGCTACACCTTC. Amino acid sequence: CASSPRGQNYGYTF. The variable domain in full, completed from reference TRBV14 and TRBJ1-2, reads EAGVTQFPSHSVIEKGQTVTLRCDPISGHDNLYWYRRVMGKEIKFLLHFVKESKQDESGMPNNRFLAERTGGTYSTLKVQPAELEDSGVYFCASSPRGQNYGYTFGSGTRLTVV.

V gene TRBV15 combines with J gene TRBJ1-1; 8 nucleotides agree with TRBD1. The CDR3 runs to 16 residues. J lost 0 bases, V lost 1 base, and 4 bases had no gene match. From germline, CDR1 is LNHNV and CDR2 YYDKDF (reference sequence). The CDR3 region has the DNA TGTGCCACCAGCAGAGGGGACAGGATTATGAACACTGAAGCTTTCTTT. It is translated as CATSRGDRIMNTEAFF.

This clone was counted between two and nine times. V and J are TRBV4-3 and TRBJ2-3, with 12 bases lining up with TRBD2. The germline CDR1 and CDR2 sequences are LGHNA and YSLEER. This CDR3 contains 16 residues. V shed 0 bases, J shed 6 bases, and the junction held 4 bases outside the gene matches. CDR3 bases: TGCGCCAGCAGCCAAGATCTAGCGGGGGGGCCGGATACGCAGTATTTT. Translated, it gives CASSQDLAGGPDTQYF.

This clone was seen only once. The chain uses TRBV28 and TRBJ1-4, with D possibly matching TRBD1 (5 bases). The CDR3 is made up of 16 amino acids. V lost 5 bases, J lost 2 bases, and 15 bases lay in between. The germline gives CDR1 MDHEN, CDR2 SYDVKM. CDR3 DNA sequence: TGTGCCAGCAGTCCCCCCGGGGGGTTTACTAATGAAAAACTGTTTTTT. Its translation: CASSPPGGFTNEKLFF. Using reference TRBV28 and TRBJ1-4 for the parts outside the CDR3, the full variable domain is DVKVTQSSRYLVKRTGEKVFLECVQDMDHENMFWYRQDPGLGLRLIYFSYDVKMKEKGDIPEGYSVSREKKERFSLILESASTNQTSMYLCASSPPGGFTNEKLFFGSGTQLSVL.

This chain joins TRBV19 and TRBJ1-5; TRBD1 might be the D (6 bases). Per the germline V gene, CDR1 is LNHDA and CDR2 is SQIVND (reference sequence). The CDR3 is 16 amino acids. Trimming stripped 1 base from V and 4 bases from J, with 14 bases between. CDR3: CASSIGAAGANQPQHF. For the CDR3, the DNA is TGTGCCAGTAGTATAGGGGCCGCGGGGGCGAATCAGCCCCAGCATTTT.

The rearrangement uses TRBV7-8 and TRBJ1-1; D is uncertain. Trimming took 4 bases from V and 3 from J, leaving 6 bases between them. The CDR3 contains 12 residues. Germline V gives CDR1 SGHVS, CDR2 FQNEAQ. The chain's CDR3 is CASSYTYTEAFF. CDR3 in DNA: TGTGCCAGCAGCTACACCTACACTGAAGCTTTCTTT.

This clone appeared a single time. The rearrangement joins TRBV27 to TRBJ1-4; 7 bases agree with TRBD1. Germline V CDR1 and CDR2: MNHEY, SMNVEV (reference sequence). Trimming took 2 bases from V and 8 from J; bases not matched to a gene: 2. This CDR3 comprises 13 residues. The CDR3 loop is CASSLRRGEKLFF. CDR3 bases: TGTGCCAGCAGTTTACGCAGGGGGGAAAAACTGTTTTTT. The whole variable domain, remainder taken from reference TRBV27 and TRBJ1-4, is EAQVTQNPRYLITVTGKKLTVTCSQNMNHEYMSWYRQDPGLGLRQIYYSMNVEVTDKGDVPEGYKVSRKEKRNFPLILESPSPNQTSLYFCASSLRRGEKLFFGSGTQLSVL.

V gene TRBV27 combines with J gene TRBJ1-5; unclear D gene. Trimming left V 8 bases short and J 3 bases short, with 14 bases between. In germline, CDR1 is MNHEY, CDR2 SMNVEV (reference sequence). CDR3 length equals 14 residues. CDR3 sequence (DNA): TGTGCCAGCGCGGGCGACGGAAACAATCAGCCCCAGCATTTT. Translation: CASAGDGNNQPQHF.

V is TRBV18 and J is TRBJ2-7; possibly TRBD1 for D (5 bases). Germline V gene lookup returns CDR1 KGHSH and CDR2 LQKENI. Deletions cut 8 bases from V and 2 bases from J, with 16 bases between. The CDR3 length is 14 residues. The DNA for the CDR3 is TGTGCCAGCCAAGTGGGCAGGGAAACCTACGAGCAGTACTTC. It is translated as CASQVGRETYEQYF.

The chain carries TRBV4-2 and TRBJ2-3; 9 bases fit TRBD1. The trim removed 0 bases at V and 3 bases at J, leaving 7 bases unmatched. This CDR3 is built from 17 residues. Germline CDR1 LGHNA, CDR2 YNFKEQ. The CDR3 sequence is CASSQDLTTGGTDTQYF. As DNA, the CDR3 is TGTGCCAGCAGCCAAGATCTGACGACAGGGGGAACAGATACGCAGTATTTT.